The rows below give T cell receptor beta chains drawn from one sample of a study of T cell changes during pregnancy in multiple sclerosis. Data came from immunoSEQ multiplex PCR; TCRdb stores just in-frame clones and leaves some out. Of about 85,000 clones listed, 90% to 95% are singletons. The specimen was peripheral blood, collected in the first trimester of pregnancy. These receptors were obtained from a female donor with multiple sclerosis, enrolled in a pregnancy study. CDR3s include the opening cysteine and the closing phenylalanine or tryptophan. Fields, in order: V gene, CDR3 length, J gene, D gene, clone size, CDR3 protein, CDR3 DNA. The D gene is left open where the match is weak. Some rows mark clone size as missing; the rest say once, few, many or name a class of expanded clone.

>TRBV29-1|16|TRBJ2-3|NA|once
CSAPKEGVWSTDTQYF
TGCAGCGCCCCCAAAGAGGGGGTGTGGAGCACAGATACGCAGTATTTT
>TRBV28|15|TRBJ1-2|NA|NA
CASGGPGRGRAGYTF
TGTGCCAGCGGAGGGCCCGGGAGGGGAAGGGCAGGCTACACCTTC
>TRBV6-6|16|TRBJ2-1|TRBD1|NA
CASSYPPGQRTNEQFF
TGTGCCAGCAGTTATCCTCCGGGACAGCGTACCAATGAGCAGTTCTTC
>TRBV5-4|16|TRBJ2-3|TRBD2|NA
CASSLRLAGWADTQYF
TGTGCCAGCAGTTTGAGACTAGCGGGATGGGCAGATACGCAGTATTTT
>TRBV27|13|TRBJ2-7|TRBD1|NA
CASSLDRGHEQYF
TGTGCCAGCAGTTTAGACAGGGGTCACGAGCAGTACTTC
>TRBV5-1|15|TRBJ2-5|TRBD2|NA
CASSLRASGQETQYF
TGCGCCAGCAGCTTGAGGGCTAGCGGGCAAGAGACCCAGTACTTC
>TRBV30|12|TRBJ1-1|NA|NA
CAWRGVGTEAFF
TGTGCCTGGAGAGGGGTTGGCACTGAAGCTTTCTTT
>TRBV9|16|TRBJ2-2|NA|NA
CASSVDGGSNTGELFF
TGTGCCAGCAGCGTAGACGGGGGATCGAACACCGGGGAGCTGTTTTTT
>TRBV19|16|TRBJ2-3|TRBD2|NA
CASSLLGLPSTDTQYF
TGTGCCAGTAGTTTACTGGGACTACCGAGCACAGATACGCAGTATTTT
>TRBV10-3|18|TRBJ2-1|TRBD2|NA
CAIRAELGLAGIGNEQFF
TGTGCCATCAGGGCGGAGCTGGGGCTAGCGGGAATTGGGAATGAGCAGTTCTTC
>TRBV6-1|16|TRBJ1-3|TRBD1|NA
CASSETGIGSGNTIYF
TGTGCCAGCAGTGAGACAGGGATCGGCTCTGGAAACACCATATATTTT
>TRBV7-9|15|TRBJ1-3|NA|NA
CASSSWGASGNTIYF
TGTGCCAGCAGCTCCTGGGGCGCTTCTGGAAACACCATATATTTT
>TRBV4-1|16|TRBJ1-1|NA|NA
CASNQGRRKKNTEAFF
TGCGCCAGCAATCAGGGCCGCCGCAAAAAGAACACTGAAGCTTTCTTT
>TRBV5-5|15|TRBJ2-1|TRBD2|NA
CASSSGTSGRNEQFF
TGTGCCAGCAGCTCCGGGACTAGCGGGAGGAATGAGCAGTTCTTC
>TRBV7-6|14|TRBJ1-3|TRBD1|NA
CASSFGTGGNTIYF
TGTGCCAGCAGCTTCGGGACAGGGGGTAACACCATATATTTT
>TRBV7-9|14|TRBJ1-4|TRBD1|NA
CASSLGTGNEKLFF
TGTGCCAGCAGCTTGGGGACAGGGAATGAAAAACTGTTTTTT
>TRBV4-1|17|TRBJ1-5|NA|NA
CASSQEMGRGINQPQHF
TGCGCCAGCAGCCAAGAGATGGGTCGGGGTATTAATCAGCCCCAGCATTTT
>TRBV5-1|13|TRBJ1-6|NA|NA
CASSPGLNSPLHF
TGCGCCAGCAGCCCGGGATTGAATTCACCCCTCCACTTT
>TRBV7-6|16|TRBJ2-1|TRBD2|NA
CASSLVGGGAVNEQFF
TGTGCCAGCAGCTTAGTGGGCGGGGGGGCAGTGAATGAGCAGTTCTTC
>TRBV9|13|TRBJ1-1|TRBD1|NA
CASSVAPGGEAFF
TGTGCCAGCAGCGTAGCGCCAGGGGGTGAAGCTTTCTTT
>TRBV2|14|TRBJ2-7|TRBD1|NA
CASTETGAYVEQYF
TGTGCCAGCACTGAGACAGGGGCCTACGTGGAGCAGTACTTC
>TRBV23-1|12|TRBJ2-3|NA|NA
CASQAATDTQYF
TGCGCCAGCCAAGCGGCCACAGATACGCAGTATTTT
>TRBV5-5|14|TRBJ1-1|NA|NA
CASSLLLRDTEAFF
TGTGCCAGCAGCTTGCTATTACGAGACACTGAAGCTTTCTTT
>TRBV11-1|16|TRBJ2-2|NA|NA
CASSGTGILDTGELFF
TGTGCCAGCAGCGGAACAGGGATTTTAGACACCGGGGAGCTGTTTTTT
>TRBV7-3|16|TRBJ2-1|TRBD2|NA
CASSLMGLAGSNEQFF
TGTGCCAGCAGCTTAATGGGGCTAGCGGGGTCCAATGAGCAGTTCTTC
>TRBV5-5|18|TRBJ2-2|TRBD2|NA
CASSPVLLAGGPTGELFF
TGTGCCAGCAGCCCTGTACTACTAGCGGGAGGCCCCACCGGGGAGCTGTTTTTT
>TRBV4-3|16|TRBJ1-2|TRBD1|NA
CASSQAWTGGNYGYTF
TGCGCCAGCAGCCAAGCCTGGACAGGGGGGAACTATGGCTACACCTTC
>TRBV7-3|13|TRBJ2-1|NA|NA
CASSFQGDNEQFF
TGTGCCAGCAGCTTCCAAGGGGACAATGAGCAGTTCTTC
>TRBV14|15|TRBJ1-4|NA|NA
CASSPGGDRNEKLFF
TGTGCCAGCAGCCCTGGGGGGGACCGTAATGAAAAACTGTTTTTT
>TRBV7-8|12|TRBJ2-3|NA|NA
CASSLLSHTQYF
TGTGCCAGCAGCTTACTTAGCCATACGCAGTATTTT
>TRBV27|14|TRBJ1-2|TRBD1|NA
CASSLRGTGYGYTF
TGTGCCAGCAGTTTACGTGGGACAGGCTATGGCTACACCTTC
>TRBV18|14|TRBJ2-2|TRBD1|NA
CASSTGVDTGELFF
TGTGCCAGCTCCACAGGGGTCGACACCGGGGAGCTGTTTTTT
>TRBV7-2|17|TRBJ2-7|TRBD2|NA
CASSSSPTSGRAYEQYF
TGTGCCAGCAGCTCTAGTCCGACTAGCGGGAGGGCATACGAGCAGTACTTC
>TRBV7-2|12|TRBJ2-7|NA|NA
CASSWAGYEQYF
TGTGCCAGCAGCTGGGCGGGCTACGAGCAGTACTTC
>TRBV7-3|14|TRBJ2-3|TRBD1|NA
CASSRTGGPDTQYF
TGTGCCAGCAGCCGGACAGGGGGCCCAGATACGCAGTATTTT
>TRBV7-2|14|TRBJ1-5|NA|NA
CASSSDSSNQPQHF
TGTGCCAGCAGCTCGGACAGTTCCAATCAGCCCCAGCATTTT
>TRBV14|12|TRBJ2-2|NA|NA
CASSLFTGELFF
TGTGCCAGCAGCCTCTTCACCGGGGAGCTGTTTTTT
>TRBV27|15|TRBJ2-2|NA|once
CASSLTASNTGELFF
TGTGCCAGCAGTTTAACAGCCTCGAACACCGGGGAGCTGTTTTTT
>TRBV9|14|TRBJ1-6|TRBD1|NA
CASSVASGTAPLHF
TGTGCCAGCAGCGTAGCTTCGGGGACAGCTCCCCTCCACTTT
>TRBV6-5|13|TRBJ2-5|NA|NA
CASSYGGSETQYF
TGTGCCAGCAGTTACGGGGGCTCAGAGACCCAGTACTTC
>TRBV5-1|16|TRBJ2-7|NA|NA
CASSLGGGESSYEQYF
TGCGCCAGCAGCTTGGGTGGCGGGGAGAGCTCCTACGAGCAGTACTTC
>TRBV9|13|TRBJ1-3|NA|NA
CASSLSIGNTIYF
TGTGCCAGCAGCCTATCGATTGGAAACACCATATATTTT
>TRBV9|15|TRBJ2-7|TRBD2|NA
CASSPVASGPYEQYF
TGTGCCAGCAGCCCGGTAGCTAGCGGACCCTACGAGCAGTACTTC
>TRBV10-3|13|TRBJ2-7|TRBD1|NA
CAIKQGFGYEQYF
TGTGCCATCAAACAGGGGTTCGGTTACGAGCAGTACTTC
>TRBV9|16|TRBJ2-5|NA|NA
CASSAGFSEYQETQYF
TGTGCCAGCAGCGCTGGGTTTAGCGAGTACCAAGAGACCCAGTACTTC
>TRBV11-3|15|TRBJ1-4|TRBD1|NA
CASSLVAGDSEKLFF
TGTGCCAGCAGCTTAGTCGCAGGGGACAGCGAAAAACTGTTTTTT
>TRBV27|18|TRBJ2-1|TRBD2|once
CASSLRGSSGSSYNEQFF
TGTGCCAGCAGTTTACGGGGATCTAGCGGGAGCTCCTACAATGAGCAGTTCTTC
>TRBV27|16|TRBJ2-3|TRBD1|NA
CASSSRTGRGEDTQYF
TGTGCCAGCAGTTCGCGGACAGGGAGAGGCGAAGATACGCAGTATTTT